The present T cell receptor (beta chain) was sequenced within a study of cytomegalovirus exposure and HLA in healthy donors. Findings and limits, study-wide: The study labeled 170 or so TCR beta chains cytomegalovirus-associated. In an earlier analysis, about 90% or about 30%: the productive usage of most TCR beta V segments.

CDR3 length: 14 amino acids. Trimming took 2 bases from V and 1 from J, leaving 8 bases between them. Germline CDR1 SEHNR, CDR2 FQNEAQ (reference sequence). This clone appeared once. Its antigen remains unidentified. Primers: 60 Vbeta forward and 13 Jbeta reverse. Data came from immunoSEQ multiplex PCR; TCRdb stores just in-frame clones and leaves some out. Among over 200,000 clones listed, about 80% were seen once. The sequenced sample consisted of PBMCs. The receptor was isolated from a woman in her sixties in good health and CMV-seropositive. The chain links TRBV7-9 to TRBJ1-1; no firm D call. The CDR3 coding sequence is TGTGCCAGCAGCTTAATGGGCCCGAACACTGAAGCTTTCTTT. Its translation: CASSLMGPNTEAFF.